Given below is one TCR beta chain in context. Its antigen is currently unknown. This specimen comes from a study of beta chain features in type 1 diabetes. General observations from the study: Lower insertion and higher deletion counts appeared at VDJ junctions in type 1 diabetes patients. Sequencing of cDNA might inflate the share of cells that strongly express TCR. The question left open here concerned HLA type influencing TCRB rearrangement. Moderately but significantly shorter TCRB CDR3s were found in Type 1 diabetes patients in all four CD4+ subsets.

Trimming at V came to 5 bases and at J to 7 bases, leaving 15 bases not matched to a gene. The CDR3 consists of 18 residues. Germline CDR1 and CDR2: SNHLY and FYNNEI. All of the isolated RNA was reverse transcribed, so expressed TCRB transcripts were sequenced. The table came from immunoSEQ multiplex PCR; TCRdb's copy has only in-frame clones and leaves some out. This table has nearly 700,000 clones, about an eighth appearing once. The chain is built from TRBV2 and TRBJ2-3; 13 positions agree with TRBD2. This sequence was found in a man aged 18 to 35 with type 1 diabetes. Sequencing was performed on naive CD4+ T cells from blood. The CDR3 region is CASSPTSGGRLVMNTQYF. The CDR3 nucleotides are TGTGCCAGCAGTCCGACTAGCGGGGGGCGACTGGTGATGAATACGCAGTATTTT.